This T cell receptor (beta chain) was profiled in a study of blood T cell repertoires in COVID-19. Study details: Sample material is recorded as cDNA or gDNA derived from T cells, B-cell-depleted T cells, or PBMCs.

Those enrolled in Seattle joined during active infection and were followed longitudinally afterward. As originally analysed: It was from reference gene primer amplification that nucleated cell counts were estimated. TCRdb keeps only in-frame clones here, not all; method: immunoSEQ multiplex PCR. That table gives V, J and clone size, and the DNA gave D and trimming. The sample contains a few hundred thousand clones, 75% to 90% of which appear only once. The source is a woman in her 70s with COVID-19, enrolled during active disease. Material: peripheral blood.

CDR3 loop: CASSGGQGHGYTF. In DNA form, the CDR3 reads TGTGCCAGCAGTGGGGGGCAGGGTCATGGCTACACCTTC. The chain recombines TRBV2 with TRBJ1-2; perhaps TRBD1 as D (6 bases). V was clipped by 4 bases and J by 6 bases, with 12 bases between them. CDR3 length: 13 residues. From germline, CDR1 is SNHLY and CDR2 FYNNEI.